The 6 T cell receptor beta chains listed next were all sequenced from one sample in a study of circulating tumor DNA in untreated peripheral T-cell lymphoma (dated by TCRdb to the early 2020s). Receptors were amplified or captured by the immunoSEQ multiplex PCR assay. Held by TCRdb, this immuneACCESS table contains in-frame sequences only and omits some clones. Under half of the omission traces to an unresolved V gene where checked; the cause of the rest is unknown. A total of over 4,000 clones appear in this sample, approximately 70% of them only once. The ten largest clones add up to 45% to 60% of the sample. Specimen: tumor tissue. These receptors all stem from a human donor with peripheral T-cell lymphoma.

The rearrangement links TRBV6-8 to TRBJ2-1; unclear D gene. The germline V gene encodes CDR1 MNHGY and CDR2 SAAAGT. The CDR3 is 13 residues long. V dropped 6 bases and J dropped 6 bases, with 12 bases sitting between them. The DNA for the CDR3 is TGTGCCAGCAGACCCCCGGCAGGCAATGAGCAGTTCTTC. It translates to CASRPPAGNEQFF.

The chain links TRBV28 to TRBJ1-2; D uncertain. V lost 2 bases to trimming and J lost 4 bases, with 8 bases between them. CDR3 length: 13 amino acids. Germline lookup yields CDR1 MDHEN and CDR2 SYDVKM. CDR3 sequence: CASSLDRVYGYTF. The DNA for the CDR3 is TGTGCCAGCAGTTTAGATCGGGTCTATGGCTACACCTTC.

The chain uses TRBV10-2 and TRBJ2-7; 10 bases agree with TRBD2. The CDR3 runs 13 residues. J lost 5 bases, V lost 8 bases, and 6 bases had no gene match. Germline assignment: CDR1 WSHSY and CDR2 SAAADI. The CDR3 loop is CASVASGSNEQYF. In DNA, the CDR3 is TGCGCCAGCGTGGCTAGCGGGAGTAACGAGCAGTACTTC.

This clone has a handful of counts. V usage is TRBV28 and J usage is TRBJ1-4; no clear D gene. This CDR3 is built from 13 residues. Looked up from germline, CDR1 is MDHEN and CDR2 is SYDVKM. The V gene lost 10 bases and the J gene lost 0 bases, with 9 bases spanning the gap. The CDR3: CAISPATNEKLFF. DNA for the CDR3: TGTGCCATCTCTCCTGCAACTAATGAAAAACTGTTTTTT.

This chain joins TRBV28 and TRBJ2-7; 7 bases are shared with TRBD2. Germline V gene lookup returns CDR1 MDHEN and CDR2 SYDVKM. There are 15 residues in the CDR3. V gave up 6 bases and J gave up 3 bases; unmatched junction bases: 11. CDR3 loop: CASRGRDYLSYEQYF. In DNA form, the CDR3 reads TGTGCCAGCAGGGGCCGGGACTATTTAAGCTACGAGCAGTACTTC.

The chain has TRBV28 and TRBJ1-1; no reliable D call. V was cut by 6 bases and J by 2 bases, with 7 bases left in between. The germline gives CDR1 MDHEN, CDR2 SYDVKM. The CDR3 length is 12 residues. In DNA form, the CDR3 reads TGTGCCAGCAGGCTCTTAAACACTGAAGCTTTCTTT. It encodes CASRLLNTEAFF.